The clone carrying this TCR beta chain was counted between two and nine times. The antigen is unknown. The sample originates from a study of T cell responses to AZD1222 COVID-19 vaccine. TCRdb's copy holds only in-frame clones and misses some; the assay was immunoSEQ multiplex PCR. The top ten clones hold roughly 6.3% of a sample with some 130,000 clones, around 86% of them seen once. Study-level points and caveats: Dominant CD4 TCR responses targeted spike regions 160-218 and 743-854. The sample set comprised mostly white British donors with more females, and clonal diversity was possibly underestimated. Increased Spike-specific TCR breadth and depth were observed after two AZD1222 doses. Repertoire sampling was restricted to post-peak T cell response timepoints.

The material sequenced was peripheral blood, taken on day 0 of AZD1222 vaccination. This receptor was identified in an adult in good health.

The CDR3 DNA follows: TGTGCCAGCAGCCAAGAGGGGCAGGGAAGGGGCTACACCTTC. Translation gives CASSQEGQGRGYTF. The V gene is TRBV4-2, the J gene TRBJ1-2, with a tentative D call TRBD1 (5 bases). This CDR3 comprises 14 residues. Trimming cost V 0 bases and J 8 bases, with 13 bases left between them. Germline V CDR1 and CDR2: LGHNA, YNFKEQ.